This T cell receptor (beta chain) stems from a study of blood T cells in healthy people across ages. Primed by a sample-barcoded 5' primer and a J-beta primer mix, a second PCR proceeded for roughly 6 to 12 cycles. TCRdb used MiXCR to reprocess the 5' RACE reads, holding one entry per CDR3 protein. Here the sample spans fewer than 800,000 distinct CDR3 sequences, roughly 32% being singletons. The junction had 4 bases not matched to a gene; V was cut back by 7 bases and J by 4 bases. The length of the CDR3 is 13 residues. Germline CDR1 is DFQATT and CDR2 is SNEGSKA (reference sequence). Findings of the study overall: Across the age range, TCR beta diversity per million T cells fell in a roughly linear way. CMV status of donors was unknown, possibly confounding expanded clonotype changes.

Isolating PBMCs gave at least 6.5 million of these cells per sample. A few counts support this clonotype. The antigen remains unidentified. Sequencing used blood. This chain joins TRBV20-1 and TRBJ2-1, with TRBD2 identical over 10 bases. The sequence was obtained from a woman over 75 in good health. CDR3 in DNA: TGCAGTGGCAAGCGGGGGGGTTACAATGAGCAGTTCTTC. Translation gives CSGKRGGYNEQFF.